This entry lists 29 T cell receptor beta chains sequenced from one sample in a study of CD8 T cells in ankylosing spondylitis. One entry per CDR3 protein, called by TCRdb with MiXCR from the 5' RACE reads. The table records some 350,000 distinct CDR3 sequences, under 15% of them present only once. The sequencing input was blood, either unsorted or a sorted T cell fraction (not recorded which). The source is a male donor with ankylosing spondylitis or in good health (not recorded which).

This clonotype was counted between two and nine times. The genes are TRBV20-1 and TRBJ2-3; D is perhaps TRBD2 (6 bases). Per germline, CDR1 DFQATT and CDR2 SNEGSKA (reference sequence). Trimming took off 7 bases at V and 4 bases at J, with 21 bases between the two ends. CDR3 length: 15 residues. The CDR3 nucleotides read TGCAGTGTCCGAAAGGGGAGACTAGAGGCAGATACGCAGTATTTT. It encodes CSVRKGRLEADTQYF.

The CDR3 DNA sequence: TGTGCCAGCAGTGGCCCAGCCGGCTACACCTTC. Translation: CASSGPAGYTF. The chain recombines TRBV25-1 with TRBJ1-2; D is undetermined. The V gene lost 4 bases and the J gene lost 8 bases, with 8 bases spanning the gap. There are 11 residues in the CDR3. The V gene's germline CDR1 is MGHDK and CDR2 SYGVNS.

The chain recombines TRBV5-1 with TRBJ2-1; D call uncertain. Germline CDR1 and CDR2: SGHRS and YFSETQ. The CDR3 is 12 amino acids. Trimming cost V 1 base and J 8 bases, with 7 bases left between them. The CDR3 protein is CASSLPGDEQFF. DNA for the CDR3: TGCGCCAGCAGCTTGCCGGGTGATGAGCAGTTCTTC.

In its sample, this clonotype was seen a few times. The J gene is TRBJ1-6, the V gene TRBV20-1; D is undetermined. Germline V lookup: CDR1 DFQATT, CDR2 SNEGSKA (reference sequence). CDR3 size: 13 residues. V lost 3 bases, J lost 6 bases, and 9 bases lay in between. CDR3 amino acids: CSARPTVNSPLHF. The CDR3 nucleotides are TGCAGTGCTAGGCCAACAGTTAATTCACCCCTCCACTTT.

This clonotype was observed a handful of times. The chain recombines TRBV5-6 with TRBJ1-5; the D gene is possibly TRBD1 (6 bases). The CDR3 is 15 residues long. Trimming took 1 base from V and 11 from J, leaving 19 bases between them. Germline values: CDR1 SGHDT, CDR2 YYEEEE. The CDR3 nucleotides read TGTGCCAGCAGCTTGCGGGCCACAGGGCAGACTGCCCAGCATTTT. Translating it yields CASSLRATGQTAQHF. Together with reference TRBV5-6 and TRBJ1-5, the CDR3 gives the full variable domain: DAGVTQSPTHLIKTRGQQVTLRCSPKSGHDTVSWYQQALGQGPQFIFQYYEEEERQRGNFPDRFSGHQFPNYSSELNVNALLLGDSALYLCASSLRATGQTAQHFGDGTRLSIL.

This clonotype was seen ten or more times. This chain connects TRBV5-1 to TRBJ2-2; D is possibly TRBD1 (5 bases). The germline V and J ends were trimmed by 1 base and 11 bases, with 9 bases remaining between them. The germline V gene has CDR1 SGHRS and CDR2 YFSETQ. The CDR3 length is 12 residues. CDR3 residues: CASSLSGRELFF. Written as DNA, the CDR3 is TGCGCCAGCAGCTTGTCAGGGCGTGAGCTGTTTTTT.

This clonotype has only a few counts. The chain joins TRBV5-1 to TRBJ2-7; 7 bases fit TRBD1. CDR3 length: 13 residues. V was pared by 3 bases and J by 6 bases, with 6 bases of the junction left unmatched. CDR1 and CDR2 from the germline V gene are SGHRS and YFSETQ. CDR3 DNA: TGCGCCAGCAGCTGGGACAGCCGGGCCGAGCAGTACTTC. It codes for CASSWDSRAEQYF.

The chain links TRBV3-1 to TRBJ2-3; D unresolved. Germline-derived CDR1 and CDR2 are LGHDT and YNNKEL (reference sequence). The CDR3 contains 11 residues. The V and J ends lost 7 bases and 4 bases respectively, with 6 bases between them. Here the CDR3 DNA reads TGTGCCAGCAAGGGCGCAGATACGCAGTATTTT. It specifies CASKGADTQYF.

This clonotype has just a few counts. V is TRBV15 and J is TRBJ1-4, with D perhaps matching TRBD1 (6 bases). The CDR3 has 13 residues. Per germline, CDR1 LNHNV and CDR2 YYDKDF (reference sequence). Trimming removed 5 bases at V and 8 bases at J, with 12 bases between. The DNA for the CDR3 is TGTGCCACCAGCGACAGGAGGAACGAAAAACTGTTTTTT. This encodes CATSDRRNEKLFF.

This chain joins TRBV9 and TRBJ2-1; D may be TRBD1 (6 bases). V lost 4 bases and J 2 bases, leaving 16 bases between the germline ends. Germline values: CDR1 SGDLS, CDR2 YYNGEE. The CDR3 runs 16 residues. The CDR3: CASSPPRQAPYNEQFF. In DNA, the CDR3 is TGTGCCAGCAGCCCCCCCCGACAGGCCCCCTACAATGAGCAGTTCTTC.

V gene TRBV5-4 combines with J gene TRBJ2-1; 14 positions agree with TRBD2. Looked up from germline, CDR1 is SGHNT and CDR2 is YYREEE (reference sequence). After removal of 3 bases from V and 14 bases from J, the junction contained 4 bases not matched to a gene. The CDR3 loop spans 13 amino acids. CDR3 protein: CASSSTSGREEFF. CDR3 DNA: TGTGCCAGCAGCTCGACTAGCGGGAGGGAGGAGTTCTTC.

The chain couples TRBV2 to TRBJ2-1; 15 bases match TRBD2. V lost 6 bases to trimming and J lost 9 bases; unmatched junction nucleotides: 6. The germline CDR1 and CDR2 sequences are SNHLY and FYNNEI. CDR3 length equals 15 residues. CDR3: CASRPGLAGGREQFF. The CDR3 nucleotides read TGTGCCAGCAGACCGGGACTAGCGGGAGGACGTGAGCAGTTCTTC. Based on the CDR3 plus reference TRBV2 and TRBJ2-1, the full variable domain is EPEVTQTPSHQVTQMGQEVILRCVPISNHLYFYWYRQILGQKVEFLVSFYNNEISEKSEIFDDQFSVERPDGSNFTLKIRSTKLEDSAMYFCASRPGLAGGREQFFGPGTRLTVL.

Many counts were recorded for this clonotype. The chain links TRBV7-9 to TRBJ2-2; 8 bases are a match to TRBD1. Germline assignment: CDR1 SEHNR and CDR2 FQNEAQ (reference sequence). This CDR3 has 15 amino acids. V lost 3 bases to trimming and J lost 2 bases; unmatched junction nucleotides: 2. As DNA, the CDR3 is TGTGCCAGCAGCTTGACAGGGGCCAACACCGGGGAGCTGTTTTTT. Translated, it gives CASSLTGANTGELFF.

This clonotype showed up just a few times. The chain couples TRBV7-9 to TRBJ2-1; 14 positions match TRBD2. The V segment lost 4 bases and the J segment 6 bases; nucleotides outside the gene matches: 5. Germline V gene lookup returns CDR1 SEHNR and CDR2 FQNEAQ (reference sequence). This CDR3 is 16 amino acids long. The CDR3 region is CASSSRLAGGPNEQFF. CDR3 DNA sequence: TGTGCCAGCAGCTCACGACTAGCGGGAGGGCCCAATGAGCAGTTCTTC.

This chain's CDR3 is CASRQRGLGEKLFF. The CDR3 nucleotides read TGTGCCAGCAGGCAGCGCGGGCTAGGAGAAAAACTGTTTTTT. The genes are TRBV12-3 or TRBV12-4 and TRBJ1-4; D is unresolved. The CDR3 has 14 residues. Deletions cut 6 bases from V and 8 bases from J, with 16 bases between.

A few counts support this clonotype. The V and J genes are TRBV12-3 or TRBV12-4 and TRBJ1-5; D is perhaps TRBD1 (6 bases). V was pared by 4 bases and J by 15 bases, with 16 bases between. The CDR3 is made up of 12 amino acids. Written as DNA, the CDR3 is TGTGCCAGCAGTTCTGGACAGCTCCCAAGGCATTTT. The encoded protein is CASSSGQLPRHF.

The V and J genes are TRBV11-2 and TRBJ2-3; 10 bases match TRBD2. Germline values: CDR1 SGHAT, CDR2 FQNNGV. The CDR3 consists of 15 residues. Trimming removed 3 bases from V and 1 base from J; junction bases left unmatched: 1. Written as DNA, the CDR3 is TGTGCCAGCAGCTTTAGCGGGAGGCGCACAGATACGCAGTATTTT. Protein: CASSFSGRRTDTQYF.

This clonotype was detected only a few times. The chain couples TRBV10-3 to TRBJ2-1, with 9 bases fitting TRBD1. CDR3 length equals 13 residues. CDR1 is ENHRY, CDR2 SYGVKD, per germline. After removal of 8 bases from V and 15 bases from J, the junction contained 14 bases not matched to a gene. This chain's CDR3 is CAIRRDREVSPFF. CDR3 sequence (DNA): TGTGCCATCCGCCGGGACAGGGAGGTTTCACCGTTCTTC.

The sample holds a few counts of this clonotype. The chain carries TRBV7-9 and TRBJ1-1, with D unresolved. The V and J ends lost 4 bases and 7 bases respectively, with 13 bases between them. The CDR3 length is 13 residues. Germline V gene sequence: CDR1 SEHNR, CDR2 FQNEAQ (reference sequence). The CDR3 nucleotides read TGTGCCAGCAGCTCAGAGACAACCTATGAAGCTTTCTTT. Protein sequence: CASSSETTYEAFF.

This clonotype came up a few times. V is TRBV18 and J is TRBJ2-1, with TRBD2 matching over 10 bases. Germline V CDR1 and CDR2: KGHSH, LQKENI. The CDR3 spans 17 residues. J was trimmed by 5 bases and V by 4 bases; bases with no gene match: 11. The CDR3 coding sequence is TGTGCCAGCTCACGAACCAGGACTAGCGGTTTAGACAATGAGCAGTTCTTC. It specifies CASSRTRTSGLDNEQFF.

The chain links TRBV24-1 to TRBJ2-1; 12 bases fit TRBD2. Trimming cost V 2 bases and J 1 base; bases outside gene matches: 8. The CDR3 covers 19 residues. CDR1 is KGHDR and CDR2 is SFDVKD in the germline V gene. Written as DNA, the CDR3 is TGTGCCACCAGTGATTCAACTAGCGGGAGGCTCCATTCCTACAATGAGCAGTTCTTC. This sequence encodes CATSDSTSGRLHSYNEQFF.

This clonotype showed up just a few times. This chain uses TRBV21-1 with TRBJ1-1; the table's TRBD1 call for D was not verified on the DNA. TRBV21-1 is flagged as a pseudogene. The CDR3 has 14 amino acids. CDR3 DNA sequence: TGTGCCAGCAGCATGGGGGTACGGGGCACTGAAGCTTTCTTT. As protein: CASSMGVRGTEAFF.

There are a few counts of this clonotype. The chain combines TRBV3-1 with TRBJ1-6; the match to TRBD1 covers 10 bases. CDR3 length: 19 residues. The trim removed 0 bases at V and 7 bases at J, leaving 12 bases unmatched. The germline CDR1 and CDR2 sequences are LGHDT and YNNKEL (reference sequence). The CDR3 loop reads CASSQDPSPGQGRNSPLHF. The CDR3 nucleotides read TGTGCCAGCAGCCAAGACCCCTCCCCGGGACAGGGGCGGAATTCACCCCTCCACTTT. Supplemented by reference TRBV3-1 and TRBJ1-6, the full variable domain reads DTAVSQTPKYLVTQMGNDKSIKCEQNLGHDTMYWYKQDSKKFLKIMFSYNNKELIINETVPNRFSPKSPDKAHLNLHINSLELGDSAVYFCASSQDPSPGQGRNSPLHFGNGTRLTVT.

The V gene is TRBV5-1, the J gene TRBJ2-2; 10 bases match TRBD2. The CDR3 loop spans 15 amino acids. Trimming cost V 3 bases and J 6 bases; bases outside gene matches: 5. Per the germline V gene, CDR1 is SGHRS and CDR2 is YFSETQ. The CDR3 region is CASSWGTSDSGELFF. For the CDR3, the DNA is TGCGCCAGCAGCTGGGGGACTAGCGACTCCGGGGAGCTGTTTTTT.

The V and J genes are TRBV5-1 and TRBJ2-2; D is possibly TRBD2 (6 bases). V lost 7 bases and J lost 3, with 13 bases in between. The CDR3 sequence is 14 residues long. Germline V lookup: CDR1 SGHRS, CDR2 YFSETQ. The CDR3 loop reads CASGLGGDTGELFF. As DNA, the CDR3 is TGCGCCAGCGGTTTGGGGGGAGACACCGGGGAGCTGTTTTTT.

This clonotype was detected a few times. The chain carries TRBV18 and TRBJ1-2; a weak D match, TRBD1 (5 bases). The CDR3 has 14 amino acids. V was pared by 2 bases and J by 4 bases, with 11 bases between. Per the germline V gene, CDR1 is KGHSH and CDR2 is LQKENI. DNA for the CDR3: TGTGCCAGCTCACCATCCGGGACCTTCTATGGCTACACCTTC. Translating it yields CASSPSGTFYGYTF.

The chain uses TRBV5-5 and TRBJ2-3, with TRBD2 matching 15 bases. There are 17 residues in the CDR3. V lost 2 bases and J lost 5; bases outside the gene matches: 6. The germline V gene has CDR1 SGHKS and CDR2 YYEKEE (reference sequence). The DNA for the CDR3 is TGTGCCAGCAGCTTCCTAGGACTAGCGGGGGGGGGAGATACGCAGTATTTT. Its translation is CASSFLGLAGGGDTQYF.

This clonotype was counted a few times. This rearrangement joins TRBV7-2 to TRBJ2-1; 9 bases line up with TRBD1. This CDR3 region has 13 residues. Germline CDR1 is SGHTA and CDR2 is FQGNSA. V lost 3 bases, J lost 9 bases, and 3 bases stayed unmatched. CDR3 residues: CASSFVGQGEQFF. The CDR3 bases are TGTGCCAGCAGCTTTGTGGGACAGGGTGAGCAGTTCTTC.

This clonotype was observed many times. The chain employs TRBV29-1 and TRBJ2-2, with D possibly being TRBD2 (5 bases). This CDR3 spans 17 amino acids. Per the germline V gene, CDR1 is SQVTM and CDR2 is ANQGSEA. The V end was cut by 3 bases, the J end by 6 bases, with 23 bases between. The DNA for the CDR3 is TGCAGCGTTGATTTGGGGAGAGGCCCAGGAGTCTCCGGGGAGCTGTTTTTT. Residues: CSVDLGRGPGVSGELFF.